The subject of this entry is one T cell receptor beta chain. Its antigen is currently unknown. V was shortened by 0 bases and J by 8 bases, with 9 bases between the two germline ends. CDR3 length equals 14 residues. The germline V gene has CDR1 SGDLS and CDR2 YYNGEE. TCRdb keeps only in-frame clones here, not all; method: immunoSEQ multiplex PCR. Here the sample spans under 60,000 clones, around 76% being singletons. Ahead of sequencing, the ViraFEST assay grew antigen-specific CD4+ T cells using viral peptide pools. CD4+ T cells were isolated after 10 days of culture. The person had a PCR-confirmed SARS-CoV-2 infection during March to December 2020. The data originate from a study of vaccination effects on CD4 cells after COVID-19.

V gene TRBV9 combines with J gene TRBJ1-6; no clear D gene. The sequences come from CD4+ T cells from PBMCs cultured with HIV peptides, collected before COVID-19 vaccination. Subset described: HIV-1 Nef peptide pool negative control/reference culture. The TCR originated in a human donor who had a prior SARS-CoV-2 infection. The CDR3 loop reads CASSVASKDSPLHF. CDR3 nucleotide sequence: TGTGCCAGCAGCGTAGCTTCGAAGGATTCACCCCTCCACTTT.